This TCR beta chain was documented in a study of CD8+ T cells in alopecia areata. It was cDNA, reverse transcribed from extracted RNA, that served as the sequencing template. Sequencing used immunoSEQ multiplex PCR; TCRdb keeps in-frame clones, though not all of them. The sample holds approximately 300,000 clones, and no clone turns up only once. Deletions cut 0 bases from V and 3 bases from J, with 4 bases between. CDR3 length: 12 residues. Germline CDR1 is GKSSPN and CDR2 is SITVG. Worth noting for this clone: Mouse gene names and germline throughout. Read sequence stops 4 residues before the CDR3 end, and the germline J gene provides the missing end.

A panel of CD4, CD8alpha, NKG2D, NKG2ACE and other markers served to sort pooled cutaneous lymph node cells. The specimen sequenced was CD4+ T cells sorted from a lymph node. The chain uses TRBV31 and TRBJ2-3; D gene unclear. The receptor was derived from a C3H/HeJ mouse with alopecia areata. The MHC haplotype recorded for the strain is H2-k. Here the CDR3 reads CAWSLLAETLYF. The CDR3 bases that were read are TGTGCCTGGAGTCTATTGGCAGAA. The whole variable domain, remainder taken from reference TRBV31 and TRBJ2-3, is AQTIHQWPVAEIKAVGSPLSLGCTIKGKSSPNLYWYWQATGGTLQQLFYSITVGQVESVVQLNLSASRPKDDQFILSTEKLLLSHSGFYLCAWSLLAETLYFGSGTRLTVL.